A single sample is the source of the 15 T cell receptor beta chains below, sequenced in a study of T cells in women clearing cervical HPV infection. TCRdb's copy holds only in-frame clones and misses some; the assay was immunoSEQ multiplex PCR. Found here are fewer than 40,000 clones; the top ten clones hold roughly 4.2%. The sample was blood buffy coat. These TCRs come from a woman between 18 and 69 years old with a cervical HPV16 infection that either progressed to CIN3+ or cleared (not recorded which).

A word on this clone: The read falls 3 residues short of the CDR3 end, and the missing part is taken from the germline J gene. This sequence joins TRBV6-2 or TRBV6-3 and TRBJ2-1, with 7 bases lining up with TRBD2. This CDR3 is built from 16 residues. Losses at the gene ends were 7 bases for V and 6 bases for J; bases not matched to a gene: 15. Germline CDR1 is MNHEY and CDR2 is SVGEGT. This chain's CDR3 is CASNLVRRLAPNEQFF. CDR3 DNA, as far as it was read: TGTGCCAGCAACCTCGTTCGAAGACTAGCCCCCAATGAG.

Notes on this clone: Germline and junction disagree at one end, which may indicate a read error. The read ends 3 residues before the CDR3 terminus; that terminus is restored from the germline J gene. The V and J genes are TRBV7-9 and TRBJ1-1, with TRBD1 as a possible D gene (6 bases). The CDR3 consists of 11 residues. CDR1 and CDR2 from the germline V gene are SEHNR and FQNEAQ (reference sequence). CDR3 protein: CVSSKTGRAFF. CDR3 bases read: TGTGTCAGCAGCAAAACAGGGCGT.

Worth noting for this clone: Read coverage stops 3 residues before the CDR3 terminus; the germline J gene supplies the remainder. This chain uses TRBV18 with TRBJ2-3; D gene uncertain. Germline V gene data show CDR1 as KGHSH and CDR2 as LQKENI. The CDR3 runs 13 residues. The V end was cut by 11 bases, the J end by 0 bases, with 12 bases between. CDR3 in amino acids: CAARGSSTDTQYF. Partial CDR3 DNA: TGTGCCGCCCGCGGCTCTAGCACAGATACG.

Notes on this clone: The CDR3 is cut off 3 residues early in the read; its end comes from the germline J gene. The chain uses TRBV11-2 and TRBJ1-6, with D perhaps TRBD1 (6 bases). The V gene's germline CDR1 is SGHAT and CDR2 FQNNGV. The CDR3 contains 13 residues. The CDR3 loop reads CASSFQGGDTLHF. CDR3 bases read: TGTGCCAGCAGCTTTCAAGGGGGGGACACC.

Comments on this clone: The sequenced fragment ends 3 residues before the CDR3 boundary, so the rest is inferred from the germline J gene. The V call is TRBV6-1, the J call TRBJ2-7; D assignment may be TRBD1 or TRBD2 (5 bases each). V was trimmed by 3 bases and J by 3 bases, leaving 9 bases between them. The CDR3 sequence is 13 residues long. Germline V CDR1 and CDR2: MNHNS, SASEGT. The sequenced CDR3 bases are TGTGCCAGCAGTGACGCAGGGAGCTACGAG. The encoded protein is CASSDAGSYE. Given in full, the CDR3 is CASSDAGSYEQYF.

For this clone: Coverage ceases 3 residues before the CDR3 finishes, and the germline J gene fills in the end. The chain links TRBV6-7 to TRBJ1-3; 10 bases match TRBD1. TRBV6-7 is assigned to the ORF class and has an uncertain function. The CDR3 extends over 14 amino acids. V lost 10 bases to trimming and J lost 7 bases; unmatched junction nucleotides: 10. This CDR3 reads CAIVLPGQGNTIYF. The sequenced CDR3 bases are TGTGCCATCGTTCTTCCGGGACAGGGGAACACC.

About this clone itself: The missing CDR3 end, 3 residues past where the read stops, is filled in from the germline J gene. The chain combines TRBV6-2 or TRBV6-3 with TRBJ1-1, with D possibly matching TRBD1 (5 bases). Deletions cut 2 bases from V and 1 base from J, with 11 bases between. Germline CDR1 MNHEY, CDR2 SVGEGT. The CDR3 spans 15 residues. The CDR3 spells CASSYHSTANTEAFF. The CDR3 bases that were read are TGTGCCAGCAGTTACCACTCGACAGCGAACACTGAA.

Of note for this clone: Read coverage stops 3 residues before the CDR3 terminus; the germline J gene supplies the remainder. The chain couples TRBV3-1 (or the pseudogene TRBV3-2) to TRBJ1-2; perhaps TRBD1 as D (5 bases). V was shortened by 4 bases and J by 0 bases, with 21 bases between the two germline ends. Germline V gives CDR1 LGHDT, CDR2 YNNKEL (reference sequence). There are 18 residues in the CDR3. The CDR3 loop is CASSPFGGSSMANYGYTF. Partial CDR3 DNA: TGTGCCAGCAGCCCTTTTGGGGGGAGTAGTATGGCTAACTATGGC.

Notes on this clone: The read stops 3 residues short of the end of the CDR3; the missing end is completed from the germline J gene. The chain is built from TRBV5-4 and TRBJ2-3; tentative D call: TRBD2 (6 bases). The CDR3 totals 14 residues. Germline CDR1 and CDR2: SGHNT and YYREEE (reference sequence). The V and J ends lost 2 bases and 1 base respectively, with 8 bases between them. CDR3 loop: CASSFASGTDTQYF. CDR3 DNA (partial): TGTGCCAGCAGCTTCGCTAGCGGCACAGATACG.

Details on this clone: The read finishes 3 residues shy of the CDR3 end, and the germline J gene is used to complete it. The chain is built from TRBV28 and TRBJ1-1, with D maybe TRBD1 (6 bases). The V gene's germline CDR1 is MDHEN and CDR2 SYDVKM. The V and J ends lost 6 bases and 3 bases respectively, with 11 bases between them. This CDR3 has 13 amino acids. CDR3 sequence: CASSRGGHTEAFF. The sequenced part of the CDR3 DNA is TGTGCCAGCAGCCGGGGGGGGCACACTGAA.

This clone counts as medium-sized by frequency. Read data end 3 residues before the CDR3 end; the end is taken from the germline J gene. V and J are TRBV20-1 and TRBJ2-5; TRBD1 aligns across 9 bases. CDR3 length: 14 amino acids. Trimming at V came to 5 bases and at J to 4 bases, leaving 8 bases not matched to a gene. Germline V gene sequence: CDR1 DFQATT, CDR2 SNEGSKA (reference sequence). CDR3 DNA (partial): TGCAGTGCTCGGACAGGGGAGGGCTTAGAGACC. It yields the protein CSARTGEGLET. The full CDR3 is CSARTGEGLETQYF.

Incomplete CDR3 DNA: TGTGCCAGCAGGGACAGGGGGTTCGAAGGCACTGAA. Translating gives CASRDRGFEGTE. The whole CDR3 sequence is CASRDRGFEGTEAFF. V usage is TRBV6-2 or TRBV6-3 and J usage is TRBJ1-1; 10 positions agree with TRBD1. The read terminates 3 residues ahead of where the CDR3 ends, so the germline J gene completes it. Germline-derived CDR1 and CDR2 are MNHEY and SVGEGT. V lost 6 bases, J lost 4 bases, and 8 bases stayed unmatched. The CDR3 has 15 amino acids.

About this clone itself: The read ends 3 residues early relative to the CDR3; the germline J gene fills the gap. V gene TRBV2 combines with J gene TRBJ2-7; D may match TRBD1 or TRBD2 (5 bases each). With 3 bases removed from V and 3 bases from J, the gap between germline ends came to 12 bases. The CDR3 contains 14 residues. Germline-derived CDR1 and CDR2 are SNHLY and FYNNEI. Partial CDR3 DNA: TGTGCCAGCAGTGACATCAGGGAGTTCTACGAG. Translation gives CASSDIREFYE. The full CDR3 sequence reads CASSDIREFYEQYF.

To note about this clone: The missing CDR3 end, 3 residues past where the read stops, is filled in from the germline J gene. The chain employs TRBV6-4 and TRBJ2-2; 7 bases match TRBD1. The V and J ends lost 0 bases and 7 bases, in that order; junction bases with no gene match: 5. Germline-derived CDR1 and CDR2 are MRHNA and SNTAGT. CDR3 length: 15 residues. The CDR3 bases that were read are TGTGCCAGCAGTGACTCCGGGACAGCTAGCGGGGAG. Its protein is CASSDSGTASGE. The complete CDR3 reads CASSDSGTASGELFF.

About this clone itself: The read terminates 3 residues ahead of where the CDR3 ends, so the germline J gene completes it. The genes are TRBV4-1 and TRBJ2-3; TRBD2 aligns across 7 bases. The CDR3 is 15 amino acids. The V and J ends lost 4 bases and 2 bases, in that order; junction bases with no gene match: 6. Germline V gene data show CDR1 as MGHRA and CDR2 as YSYEKL. CDR3 DNA (partial): TGCGCCAGCAGCCGAGCGGGGCAGTACACAGATACG. Its protein is CASSRAGQYTDT. The entire CDR3 reads CASSRAGQYTDTQYF.